The 26 T cell receptor beta chains in this list originate from one sample, sequenced in a study of CD8 T cells in Susac syndrome. The RNA input was 0.5 to 1 ug, and it was reverse transcribed with random hexamers. TCRdb independently ran MiXCR on the immunoSEQ multiplex PCR reads; one entry per CDR3 protein. Of about 280,000 distinct CDR3 sequences listed, about 85% are singletons. Sequenced: CD8+ T cells from PBMCs. These receptors were taken from a human donor with multiple sclerosis.

The chain combines TRBV19 with TRBJ2-1, with 11 bases aligning to TRBD2. V lost 5 bases, J lost 6 bases, and 6 bases stayed unmatched. The CDR3 covers 15 residues. CDR1 LNHDA and CDR2 SQIVND come from the germline V gene (reference sequence). In nucleotides, the CDR3 is TGTGCCAGTAGTGTACTAGCGGGAGTATCCAATGAGCAGTTCTTC. Residues: CASSVLAGVSNEQFF.

The rearrangement joins TRBV29-1 to TRBJ2-1; 11 nucleotides agree with TRBD2. The CDR3 consists of 13 residues. With 7 bases clipped from V and 5 bases from J, the junction kept 4 bases outside the gene matches. CDR1 is SQVTM, CDR2 ANQGSEA, per germline. CDR3 protein: CSAGTSGHNEQFF. CDR3 nucleotides: TGCAGCGCCGGGACTAGCGGACACAATGAGCAGTTCTTC.

V is TRBV5-6 and J is TRBJ2-7; weak D call: TRBD2 (6 bases). CDR3 size: 15 residues. Germline CDR1 reads SGHDT; CDR2 reads YYEEEE. V lost 3 bases and J lost 5, with 18 bases in between. The CDR3 DNA sequence: TGTGCCAGCAGCTCGGTGGGGGGTAGCGGCCACGAGCAGTACTTC. This translates into CASSSVGGSGHEQYF.

The genes are TRBV5-4 and TRBJ1-4; D gene unclear. V was pared by 4 bases and J by 2 bases, with 15 bases between. Germline V gives CDR1 SGHNT, CDR2 YYREEE (reference sequence). The CDR3 length is 16 residues. CDR3 protein: CASSGQPLTTNEKLFF. The DNA for the CDR3 is TGTGCCAGCAGCGGGCAGCCCCTGACCACTAATGAAAAACTGTTTTTT.

V is TRBV6-1 and J is TRBJ2-3; 7 nucleotides line up with TRBD1. V lost 6 bases, J lost 3 bases, and 15 bases stayed unmatched. The CDR3 totals 17 residues. Germline CDR1 MNHNS, CDR2 SASEGT. The CDR3 nucleotides read TGTGCCAGCAGCGTGACAGGGAATCAATTAAGGACAGATACGCAGTATTTT. It codes for CASSVTGNQLRTDTQYF.

V and J are TRBV6-6 and TRBJ2-7; D perhaps matches TRBD2 (5 bases). V was clipped by 6 bases and J by 2 bases, with 17 bases between them. Germline CDR1 is MNHNY and CDR2 is SVGAGI (reference sequence). The CDR3 runs 15 residues. CDR3 nucleotide sequence: TGTGCCAGCAGCCACGGCTCTAGCCGCGCCTACGAGCAGTACTTC. This sequence encodes CASSHGSSRAYEQYF.

This clonotype is a singleton in its sample. The rearrangement joins TRBV12-5 to TRBJ2-7, with no clear D. Germline CDR1 is LGHNT and CDR2 is FRNRAP. The V gene lost 4 bases and the J gene lost 7 bases, with 11 bases spanning the gap. The CDR3 covers 12 residues. Here the CDR3 DNA reads TGTGCTAGTGGTTCCGCCTACAAGGAGCAGTACTTC. This encodes CASGSAYKEQYF. The whole variable domain, remainder taken from reference TRBV12-5 and TRBJ2-7, is DARVTQTPRHKVTEMGQEVTMRCQPILGHNTVFWYRQTMMQGLELLAYFRNRAPLDDSGMPKDRFSAEMPDATLATLKIQPSEPRDSAVYFCASGSAYKEQYFGPGTRLTVT.

The J gene is TRBJ2-7, the V gene TRBV10-3; 9 nucleotides line up with TRBD1. This CDR3 is built from 14 residues. J gave up 3 bases and V 2 bases, and 2 bases lay outside the gene matches. Germline V gives CDR1 ENHRY, CDR2 SYGVKD. The CDR3 loop is CAISEPDRGYEQYF. CDR3 sequence (DNA): TGTGCCATCAGTGAGCCGGACAGGGGCTACGAGCAGTACTTC.

The chain recombines TRBV7-3 with TRBJ2-1, with D possibly being TRBD1 (5 bases). The germline V gene encodes CDR1 SGHTA and CDR2 FQGTGA. Trimming removed 1 base at V and 0 bases at J, with 22 bases between. This CDR3 contains 20 residues. As DNA, the CDR3 is TGTGCCAGCAGCTTAATCGGCCGAAGGGGCCCCGAAAGCTCCTACAATGAGCAGTTCTTC. Amino acids: CASSLIGRRGPESSYNEQFF. The whole variable domain, filled in from reference TRBV7-3 and TRBJ2-1, reads GAGVSQTPSNKVTEKGKYVELRCDPISGHTALYWYRQSLGQGPEFLIYFQGTGAADDSGLPNDRFFAVRPEGSVSTLKIQRTERGDSAVYLCASSLIGRRGPESSYNEQFFGPGTRLTVL.

The genes are TRBV20-1 and TRBJ2-1; 11 bases are a match to TRBD2. In germline, CDR1 is DFQATT, CDR2 SNEGSKA (reference sequence). CDR3 length equals 14 residues. J lost 5 bases, V lost 5 bases, and 5 bases had no gene match. CDR3 coding DNA: TGCAGTGCTCCGGGACTAGCGGAACACAATGAGCAGTTCTTC. Translation: CSAPGLAEHNEQFF.

This clonotype has just one count. This rearrangement joins TRBV5-1 to TRBJ1-1, with 8 bases matching TRBD1. CDR1 and CDR2 from the germline V gene are SGHRS and YFSETQ. The ends lost 4 bases at V and 4 bases at J; junction bases unmatched: 6. This CDR3 has 14 residues. In DNA, the CDR3 is TGCGCCAGCAGCCCCAAGACAGGGGCCACTGAAGCTTTCTTT. It specifies CASSPKTGATEAFF.

The chain is built from TRBV23-1 and TRBJ2-5; 7 nucleotides line up with TRBD1. TRBV23-1 is sorted into the ORF group, with uncertain function. CDR3 length equals 15 residues. J lost 5 bases, V lost 3 bases, and 9 bases had no gene match. Here the CDR3 DNA reads TGCGCCAGCAGTCAGCCGACAGGGCCTCGGGAGACCCAGTACTTC. Translated: CASSQPTGPRETQYF.

The rearrangement uses TRBV12-3 or TRBV12-4 and TRBJ2-1; TRBD2 agrees at 7 bases. The CDR3 is 14 residues long. Germline trimming cut 5 bases from V and 8 bases from J; bases unmatched to any gene: 9. The CDR3 sequence is CASSPSGVRDEQFF. CDR3 bases: TGTGCCAGCAGTCCTAGCGGCGTCAGGGATGAGCAGTTCTTC.

J is TRBJ2-2 and V is TRBV12-3 or TRBV12-4; D gene ambiguous. Trimming took 3 bases from V and 8 from J, leaving 4 bases between them. The CDR3 covers 11 residues. The CDR3 DNA reads TGTGCCAGCAGTTTTCTAGGGGAGCTGTTTTTT. Protein: CASSFLGELFF.

The chain is built from TRBV7-9 and TRBJ1-1, with D tentatively TRBD1 (6 bases). The V gene's germline CDR1 is SEHNR and CDR2 FQNEAQ (reference sequence). CDR3 length: 13 residues. V was pared by 5 bases and J by 4 bases, with 11 bases between. Here the CDR3 DNA reads TGTGCCAGCAGCCATGAGGGGGGCACTGAAGCTTTCTTT. Protein: CASSHEGGTEAFF.

This chain connects TRBV6-5 to TRBJ1-5; TRBD1 is a possible D gene (6 bases). This CDR3 has 13 amino acids. Trimming left V 2 bases short and J 14 bases short, with 16 bases between. The germline CDR1 and CDR2 sequences are MNHEY and SVGAGI. The CDR3 region has the DNA TGTGCCAGCAGTTACGCGGGGGCAGGGAACGAGCATTTT. Its translation: CASSYAGAGNEHF.

This rearrangement joins TRBV7-8 to TRBJ2-2; no clear D. This CDR3 has 16 residues. CDR1 is SGHVS and CDR2 is FQNEAQ in the germline V gene. The ends were cut back, 1 base at V and 1 base at J, with 10 bases in the middle. The CDR3: CASSLGLIGNTGELFF. For the CDR3, the DNA is TGTGCCAGCAGCTTAGGGTTAATAGGGAACACCGGGGAGCTGTTTTTT. The full variable domain, with the rest looked up from reference TRBV7-8 and TRBJ2-2, is GAGVSQSPRYKVAKRGQDVALRCDPISGHVSLFWYQQALGQGPEFLTYFQNEAQLDKSGLPSDRFFAERPEGSVSTLKIQRTQQEDSAVYLCASSLGLIGNTGELFFGEGSRLTVL.

The V and J genes are TRBV21-1 and TRBJ1-1. TRBV21-1 is shown as a pseudogene. The CDR3 totals 18 residues. The CDR3 nucleotides read TGTGCCAGCAGCAAAGCGTCGACCATTGGAGGTTTGAACACTGAAGCTTTCTTT. Translation: CASSKASTIGGLNTEAFF.

The chain carries TRBV27 and TRBJ2-1, with TRBD2 matching 13 bases. This CDR3 region has 16 residues. Losses at the gene ends were 5 bases for V and 8 bases for J; bases not matched to a gene: 9. CDR1 is MNHEY and CDR2 is SMNVEV in the germline V gene (reference sequence). CDR3 sequence: CASSRLLAGGPDEQFF. In nucleotides, the CDR3 is TGTGCCAGCAGTCGGTTACTAGCGGGAGGGCCCGATGAGCAGTTCTTC.

There are a few counts of this clonotype. The CDR3 reads CASSLGSTYEQYF. CDR3 nucleotides: TGTGCCAGCAGCTTGGGGAGTACCTACGAGCAGTACTTC. The chain combines TRBV5-4 with TRBJ2-7; the D is unclear. V was shortened by 0 bases and J by 2 bases, with 6 bases between the two germline ends. The CDR3 runs to 13 residues. The germline CDR1 and CDR2 sequences are SGHNT and YYREEE (reference sequence).

On this clonotype: A read error is likely, as this CDR3 ends without the conserved phenylalanine or tryptophan. V gene TRBV5-6 combines with J gene TRBJ1-5; D not resolved. Germline CDR1 reads SGHDT; CDR2 reads YYEEEE. V lost 4 bases and J 9 bases, leaving 14 bases between the germline ends. This CDR3 has 13 amino acids. CDR3 in DNA: TGTGCCAGCAGCGCGACGGTGAAGGGGCCCCAGCATTCT. Translating gives CASSATVKGPQHS.

The chain employs TRBV7-9 and TRBJ2-7; 8 nucleotides align to TRBD2. The V segment lost 8 bases and the J segment 3 bases; nucleotides outside the gene matches: 3. The CDR3 runs to 12 residues. Germline V gene lookup returns CDR1 SEHNR and CDR2 FQNEAQ (reference sequence). The CDR3 nucleotides read TGTGCCAGCGGGACTAGTCGCTACGAGCAGTACTTC. Translating it yields CASGTSRYEQYF.

This CDR3 is CASSIQGLGTDTQYF. Written as DNA, the CDR3 is TGTGCCAGCAGCATACAGGGTCTGGGTACAGATACGCAGTATTTT. J is TRBJ2-3 and V is TRBV27, with TRBD1 as a possible D gene (6 bases). The CDR3 runs 15 residues. V was shortened by 6 bases and J by 3 bases, with 16 bases between the two germline ends. Germline values: CDR1 MNHEY, CDR2 SMNVEV (reference sequence).

This chain uses TRBV9 with TRBJ1-1; D is unresolved. The CDR3 covers 15 residues. V was shortened by 3 bases and J by 0 bases, with 12 bases between the two germline ends. Germline V CDR1 and CDR2: SGDLS, YYNGEE. CDR3 sequence (DNA): TGTGCCAGCAGCGCAGCCCCGGGATTGAACACTGAAGCTTTCTTT. It is translated as CASSAAPGLNTEAFF.

This chain links TRBV27 with TRBJ1-3, with 7 bases aligning to TRBD1. J lost 4 bases, V lost 10 bases, and 10 bases had no gene match. Germline values: CDR1 MNHEY, CDR2 SMNVEV (reference sequence). CDR3 size: 14 residues. The CDR3 region has the DNA TGTGCCACACCCCGGGACAGCGAAGGAAACACCATATATTTT. It codes for CATPRDSEGNTIYF.

The rearrangement links TRBV7-8 to TRBJ2-3; TRBD2 matches at 7 bases. V lost 5 bases, J lost 2 bases, and 13 bases stayed unmatched. Germline V gene lookup returns CDR1 SGHVS and CDR2 FQNEAQ. The CDR3 contains 17 residues. CDR3 amino acids: CASSHEAGAGYTDTQYF. The CDR3 DNA sequence: TGTGCCAGCAGCCATGAAGCCGGAGCGGGATACACAGATACGCAGTATTTT.